Listed here are 19 T cell receptor beta chains from one sample, sequenced in a study of T-cell reconstitution after alpha-beta-depleted transplantation in children (dated by TCRdb to the mid-2010s). The library was made by PCR. Reads for this sample came from an Illumina HiSeq 2500. Molecular barcoding was employed in the preparation of TCR libraries, with unique molecular identifiers being used to normalize TCRbeta repertoire quantification. TCRdb handled the public reads itself, with Q25 trimming in fastp and clone calling in MiXCR, and kept productive beta chains. Rows with one shared CDR3 protein collapse into an entry with the most common genes and DNA. Recorded for this sample are hundreds of thousands of distinct CDR3 sequences; approximately 16% of them occurred a single time. Of the sample, 0.8% to 1.1% falls within the top ten clones. The sequencing used PBMCs from the stem cell graft donor, collected from the stem cell graft. These TCRs come from a human donor who donated a stem cell graft to a child with acute myeloid leukemia.

This rearrangement joins TRBV20-1 to TRBJ2-3; no definite D call. CDR1 is DFQATT and CDR2 is SNEGSKA in the germline V gene (reference sequence). V lost 3 bases to trimming and J lost 4 bases, with 20 bases between them. The CDR3 spans 16 residues. This CDR3 is CSARPYLGPGADTQYF. CDR3 sequence (DNA): TGCAGTGCTAGGCCCTACCTAGGCCCTGGGGCAGATACGCAGTATTTT.

This clonotype was counted between two and nine times. V usage is TRBV7-9 and J usage is TRBJ2-5; the D gene is possibly TRBD1 (5 bases). CDR3 length: 15 amino acids. CDR1 and CDR2 from the germline V gene are SEHNR and FQNEAQ (reference sequence). Between the trimmed V and J ends, which lost 5 bases and 5 bases, there was a span of 18 bases. The chain's CDR3 is CASSVGVIRGETQYF. The CDR3 DNA reads as TGTGCCAGCAGCGTAGGGGTAATCCGTGGGGAGACCCAGTACTTC. Variable domain in full (rest from reference TRBV7-9 and TRBJ2-5): DTGVSQNPRHKITKRGQNVTFRCDPISEHNRLYWYRQTLGQGPEFLTYFQNEAQLEKSRLLSDRFSAERPKGSFSTLEIQRTEQGDSAMYLCASSVGVIRGETQYFGPGTRLLVL.

V gene TRBV4-2 combines with J gene TRBJ2-5; 10 bases agree with TRBD2. Unmatched junction bases numbered 6, after V lost 3 bases and J lost 2 bases. The length of the CDR3 is 16 residues. Germline V gene lookup returns CDR1 LGHNA and CDR2 YNFKEQ. DNA for the CDR3: TGTGCCAGCAGCCACAGTCAAGCGGGGGGGCAAGAGACCCAGTACTTC. It translates to CASSHSQAGGQETQYF.

The chain links TRBV6-1 to TRBJ1-3, with D possibly matching TRBD1 (5 bases). The germline V gene encodes CDR1 MNHNS and CDR2 SASEGT. V was cut by 1 base and J by 4 bases, with 8 bases left in between. CDR3 length equals 14 residues. The CDR3 DNA reads TGTGCCAGCAGTGAAGGGACAACCGGAAACACCATATATTTT. This sequence encodes CASSEGTTGNTIYF.

This clonotype was observed a handful of times. This rearrangement joins TRBV28 to TRBJ1-3, with TRBD1 identical over 7 bases. The CDR3 is made up of 15 amino acids. Germline CDR1 MDHEN, CDR2 SYDVKM. The V gene end was trimmed by 3 bases and the J gene end by 7 bases; junction bases not matched to a gene: 9. The CDR3 nucleotides are TGTGCCAGCAGTTTCGCGGGCAGGGGGGAGAACACCATATATTTT. Protein: CASSFAGRGENTIYF.

This chain uses TRBV3-1 with TRBJ1-5; D not resolved. Trimming removed 1 base from V and 12 bases from J, with 7 bases in between. Per the germline V gene, CDR1 is LGHDT and CDR2 is YNNKEL (reference sequence). The CDR3 extends over 11 amino acids. The CDR3 reads CASSQGLVQHF. The CDR3 bases are TGTGCCAGCAGCCAAGGGTTGGTCCAGCATTTT.

This clonotype was found a few times. The V and J genes are TRBV4-1 and TRBJ2-7, with TRBD1 matching over 8 bases. The J segment lost 0 bases and the V segment lost 4 bases, leaving 5 bases of the junction unmatched. The CDR3 consists of 15 residues. The germline CDR1 and CDR2 sequences are MGHRA and YSYEKL. The CDR3 nucleotides read TGCGCCAGCAGCCGGGACAGGTACAGCTCCTACGAGCAGTACGTC. Translation: CASSRDRYSSYEQYV.

The chain uses TRBV6-1 and TRBJ2-7; 8 bases map to TRBD1. This CDR3 contains 16 residues. The V and J ends lost 5 bases and 5 bases, in that order; junction bases with no gene match: 14. Per the germline V gene, CDR1 is MNHNS and CDR2 is SASEGT. The CDR3 coding sequence is TGTGCCAGCAGTCCCTACCCCGGGACAGGACGGCACGAGCAGTACTTC. Residues: CASSPYPGTGRHEQYF.

In this sample, this clonotype turned up a few times. The chain has TRBV7-2 and TRBJ1-2; 7 nucleotides align to TRBD1. Germline values: CDR1 SGHTA, CDR2 FQGNSA. J was trimmed by 12 bases and V by 4 bases; bases with no gene match: 17. This CDR3 region has 15 residues. The CDR3 sequence is CASSYIRDSPNGDTF. CDR3 DNA: TGTGCCAGCAGCTATATCCGGGACAGTCCCAATGGGGACACCTTC.

The rearrangement uses TRBV12-3 or TRBV12-4 and TRBJ2-5, with no clear D. There are 13 residues in the CDR3. V was cut by 2 bases and J by 6 bases, with 10 bases left in between. The CDR3 here is CASSLNLRQTQYF. In nucleotides, the CDR3 is TGTGCCAGCAGTTTAAACTTGCGGCAGACCCAGTACTTC.

The chain couples TRBV7-9 to TRBJ2-7; D not resolved. The germline gives CDR1 SEHNR, CDR2 FQNEAQ (reference sequence). V lost 5 bases, J lost 3 bases, and 8 bases lay in between. The CDR3 is 12 amino acids. The CDR3 DNA reads as TGTGCCAGCAGCCCCCCCGACTACGAGCAGTACTTC. Its protein product is CASSPPDYEQYF.

There are a few counts of this clonotype. The chain has TRBV5-1 and TRBJ1-1, with a tentative D call TRBD1 (5 bases). Deletions cut 0 bases from V and 6 bases from J, with 12 bases between. The CDR3 spans 14 residues. Germline V gives CDR1 SGHRS, CDR2 YFSETQ. CDR3 residues: CASSLGVTGAEAFF. The CDR3 DNA reads as TGCGCCAGCAGCTTGGGGGTGACGGGGGCTGAAGCTTTCTTT.

This clonotype was detected many times. DNA for the CDR3: TGCAGCGCCAGCCTACACCGCTCCTACGAGCAGTACTTC. Amino acids: CSASLHRSYEQYF. The J gene is TRBJ2-7, the V gene TRBV29-1; no reliable D call. V was trimmed by 7 bases and J by 0 bases, leaving 13 bases between them. Germline-derived CDR1 and CDR2 are SQVTM and ANQGSEA. The CDR3 contains 13 residues.

Ten or more counts support this clonotype. The V call is TRBV20-1, the J call TRBJ1-5; a possible D gene is TRBD1 (6 bases). The CDR3 consists of 13 residues. Per the germline V gene, CDR1 is DFQATT and CDR2 is SNEGSKA (reference sequence). The V gene lost 5 bases and the J gene lost 4 bases, with 12 bases spanning the gap. CDR3 DNA sequence: TGCAGTGCTGGGGGTCAGGGGAATCAGCCCCAGCATTTT. As protein: CSAGGQGNQPQHF.

This clonotype was recorded many times. V and J are TRBV29-1 and TRBJ2-7; D remains ambiguous. With 4 bases removed from V and 0 bases from J, the gap between germline ends came to 13 bases. The CDR3 has 14 amino acids. Per the germline V gene, CDR1 is SQVTM and CDR2 is ANQGSEA. DNA of the CDR3: TGCAGCGTTGTCTCGCGGTTAAGCTCCTACGAGCAGTACTTC. This codes for CSVVSRLSSYEQYF.

This clonotype was counted between two and nine times. This rearrangement joins TRBV19 to TRBJ2-7; 7 bases agree with TRBD1. V was clipped by 11 bases and J by 0 bases; unmatched bases: 7. Per the germline V gene, CDR1 is LNHDA and CDR2 is SQIVND (reference sequence). CDR3 size: 13 residues. CDR3 protein: CASRGGASYEQYF. DNA of the CDR3: TGTGCCTCTCGAGGGGGCGCCTCCTACGAGCAGTACTTC.

This clonotype has ten or more counts. The chain combines TRBV20-1 with TRBJ2-3; 8 nucleotides align to TRBD2. The CDR3 totals 16 residues. Germline V gene lookup returns CDR1 DFQATT and CDR2 SNEGSKA (reference sequence). The trim removed 3 bases at V and 5 bases at J, leaving 13 bases unmatched. CDR3 amino acids: CSASSSGDGQGDTQYF. The CDR3 region has the DNA TGCAGTGCTAGTAGTAGCGGGGACGGGCAGGGAGATACGCAGTATTTT.

This clonotype has ten or more counts. V and J are TRBV21-1 and TRBJ2-1; the DNA was not compared with TRBD1, the D call given in the table. TRBV21-1 is listed as a pseudogene. This CDR3 region has 16 residues. This CDR3 reads CASSKLSAGKDNEQFF. CDR3 in DNA: TGTGCCAGCAGCAAATTGTCCGCAGGGAAAGACAATGAGCAGTTCTTC.

The genes are TRBV6-5 and TRBJ1-5, with D unclear. Deletions cut 2 bases from V and 4 bases from J, with 9 bases between. Looked up from germline, CDR1 is MNHEY and CDR2 is SVGAGI. CDR3 length: 14 amino acids. The chain's CDR3 is CASSYGVRNQPQHF. The CDR3 nucleotides read TGTGCCAGCAGTTACGGGGTCAGGAATCAGCCCCAGCATTTT.